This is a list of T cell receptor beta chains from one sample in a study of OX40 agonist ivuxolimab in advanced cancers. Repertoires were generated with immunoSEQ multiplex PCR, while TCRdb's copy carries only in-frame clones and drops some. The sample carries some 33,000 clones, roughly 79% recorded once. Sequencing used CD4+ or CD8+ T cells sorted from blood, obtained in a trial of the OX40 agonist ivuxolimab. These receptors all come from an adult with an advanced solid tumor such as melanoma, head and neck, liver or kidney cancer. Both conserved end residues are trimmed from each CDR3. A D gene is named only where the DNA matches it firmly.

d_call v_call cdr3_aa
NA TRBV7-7 ASSLRQGINEQF
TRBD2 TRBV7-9 ASSLAGGYQETQY
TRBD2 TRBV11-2 ASRTSGRGSGQY
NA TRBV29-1 SVDQWRGGYGYT
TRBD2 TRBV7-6 ASLSDPGGETQY
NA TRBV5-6 ASSLYGLPGENTIY
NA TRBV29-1 SVGWRNIQY
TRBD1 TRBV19 ASTPNRGLTGELF
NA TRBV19 ASIRATAAGGYT
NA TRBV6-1 ASSYMAEQY
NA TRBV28 ASSPRWGEGWAF
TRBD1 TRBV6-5 ASSYTGQGKVEQY
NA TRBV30 AWSRDGLNEQF
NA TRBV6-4 ASRGDTGANVLT
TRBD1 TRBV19 ASSIDTGQRFNEQF
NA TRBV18 ASSQGSGANVLT